Following are 29 T cell receptor beta chains from one sample sequenced in a study of cytomegalovirus exposure and HLA in healthy donors. PCR was performed using 60 Vbeta and 13 Jbeta primers. The method was immunoSEQ multiplex PCR; TCRdb's version includes in-frame clones alone and lacks a portion of them. The table has around 160,000 clones, approximately 78% seen once. The sequenced sample was PBMCs. Receptors originate from a man aged 35 to 55 in good health and CMV-seropositive.

CDR3 sequence: CASSVGQGKLGGGYTF. CDR3 DNA sequence: TGTGCCAGCAGCGTAGGACAGGGGAAGCTGGGAGGTGGCTACACCTTC. This chain connects TRBV9 to TRBJ1-2, with 8 bases fitting TRBD1. Trimming cost V 0 bases and J 7 bases; bases outside gene matches: 11. Germline V gene sequence: CDR1 SGDLS, CDR2 YYNGEE. The CDR3 covers 16 residues.

The chain carries TRBV28 and TRBJ1-4; TRBD1 matches at 9 bases. The CDR3 runs to 15 residues. Germline CDR1 is MDHEN and CDR2 is SYDVKM. Trimming removed 3 bases from V and 7 bases from J; junction bases left unmatched: 6. The CDR3 DNA reads as TGTGCCAGCAGTTTGTCCGGGACAGGGAGTGAAAAACTGTTTTTT. Translation gives CASSLSGTGSEKLFF.

The J gene is TRBJ2-5, the V gene TRBV21-1; the table's D gene call, TRBD1, was not cross checked with the DNA. The J call may be wrong; the DNA end is better matched by TRBJ2-7. TRBV21-1 is flagged as a pseudogene. This CDR3 has 16 amino acids. The CDR3 DNA is TGTGCCAGCAGCAAAGGCGACAGGGTGCCCTTCTACGAGCAGTACTTC. Amino acid sequence: CASSKGDRVPFYEQYF.

Concerning this clone itself: The identical CDR3 is also encoded by other nucleotide sequences in the sample. The V gene is TRBV5-6, the J gene TRBJ1-3; D is perhaps TRBD1 (6 bases). Between the trimmed V and J ends, which lost 5 bases and 2 bases, there was a span of 8 bases. Germline assignment: CDR1 SGHDT and CDR2 YYEEEE. The CDR3 loop spans 13 amino acids. The CDR3 here is CASRGTTGNTIYF. The CDR3 DNA reads TGTGCCAGCAGGGGGACAACTGGAAACACCATATATTTT.

The gene calls are TRBV6-4 and TRBJ2-1; 8 bases line up with TRBD2. Germline lookup yields CDR1 MRHNA and CDR2 SNTAGT. The junction had 1 base not matched to a gene; V was cut back by 4 bases and J by 5 bases. This CDR3 is built from 13 residues. This CDR3 is CASSGTSHNEQFF. Written as DNA, the CDR3 is TGTGCCAGCAGTGGGACTAGCCACAATGAGCAGTTCTTC.

This clone was detected only a few times. The chain is built from TRBV11-3 and TRBJ2-1; 8 positions match TRBD2. CDR3 length: 17 residues. With 4 bases clipped from V and 5 bases from J, the junction kept 13 bases outside the gene matches. In germline, CDR1 is SGHNT, CDR2 YENEEA. The CDR3 region is CASSSTFGRGRHNEQFF. Here the CDR3 DNA reads TGTGCCAGCAGCTCTACTTTTGGTCGCGGGAGGCACAATGAGCAGTTCTTC.

The V gene is TRBV6-4, the J gene TRBJ1-2; 11 nucleotides line up with TRBD1. CDR1 is MRHNA and CDR2 is SNTAGT in the germline V gene. J was trimmed by 7 bases and V by 9 bases; bases with no gene match: 7. CDR3 size: 13 residues. CDR3 protein: CASSRDRGFGYTF. Written as DNA, the CDR3 is TGTGCCAGTTCCCGGGACAGGGGGTTTGGCTACACCTTC.

This clone was detected only once. The gene calls are TRBV7-2 and TRBJ2-1; weak D call: TRBD2 (6 bases). The CDR3 is 15 amino acids. Trimming left V 5 bases short and J 5 bases short, with 16 bases between. Per germline, CDR1 SGHTA and CDR2 FQGNSA. The CDR3 loop is CASSLSGSRNNEQFF. CDR3 DNA sequence: TGTGCCAGCAGCCTGAGCGGGTCGAGAAACAATGAGCAGTTCTTC.

The CDR3 DNA reads TGTGCCAGCAGCTTAGCGTTAAATCAGCCCCAGCATTTT. Translating gives CASSLALNQPQHF. The chain links TRBV11-2 to TRBJ1-5; no clear D gene. CDR3 length equals 13 residues. Trimming stripped 1 base from V and 4 bases from J, with 5 bases between. CDR1 SGHAT and CDR2 FQNNGV come from the germline V gene. Combining the CDR3 with reference TRBV11-2 and TRBJ1-5 gives the whole variable domain EAGVAQSPRYKIIEKRQSVAFWCNPISGHATLYWYQQILGQGPKLLIQFQNNGVVDDSQLPKDRFSAERLKGVDSTLKIQPAKLEDSAVYLCASSLALNQPQHFGDGTRLSIL.

The chain uses TRBV28 and TRBJ2-1; D perhaps matches TRBD2 (6 bases). CDR1 is MDHEN and CDR2 is SYDVKM in the germline V gene. V was cut by 5 bases and J by 9 bases, with 17 bases left in between. There are 14 residues in the CDR3. The CDR3 is CASSDAVAGSEQFF. CDR3 sequence (DNA): TGTGCCAGCAGTGACGCAGTGGCGGGATCTGAGCAGTTCTTC.

This clone was picked up one time. The J gene is TRBJ2-5, the V gene TRBV18, with no clear D. Germline assignment: CDR1 KGHSH and CDR2 LQKENI. V lost 4 bases and J lost 1, with 7 bases in between. The CDR3 totals 13 residues. The CDR3 nucleotides are TGTGCCAGCTCACTGACTGTCCAAGAGACCCAGTACTTC. Translated: CASSLTVQETQYF.

The genes are TRBV7-2 and TRBJ2-2; D not certain. CDR1 SGHTA and CDR2 FQGNSA come from the germline V gene. The CDR3 totals 14 residues. With 3 bases removed from V and 3 bases from J, the gap between germline ends came to 8 bases. The CDR3 reads CASSFGSHTGELFF. CDR3 bases: TGTGCCAGCAGCTTCGGTAGCCACACCGGGGAGCTGTTTTTT. Combining the CDR3 with reference TRBV7-2 and TRBJ2-2 gives the whole variable domain GAGVSQSPSNKVTEKGKDVELRCDPISGHTALYWYRQSLGQGLEFLIYFQGNSAPDKSGLPSDRFSAERTGGSVSTLTIQRTQQEDSAVYLCASSFGSHTGELFFGEGSRLTVL.

The chain uses TRBV11-1 and TRBJ2-7, with D possibly TRBD1 on 5 matching bases. Germline assignment: CDR1 SGHAT and CDR2 FQDESV (reference sequence). V lost 4 bases to trimming and J lost 2 bases, with 12 bases between them. The CDR3 has 14 residues. CDR3 residues: CASSSTPDTYEQYF. The CDR3 region has the DNA TGTGCCAGCAGCTCAACACCGGACACCTACGAGCAGTACTTC.

This clone was observed a single time. The V and J genes are TRBV9 and TRBJ2-2; the match to TRBD1 covers 8 bases. This CDR3 has 16 amino acids. Per the germline V gene, CDR1 is SGDLS and CDR2 is YYNGEE. V shed 3 bases and J 4 bases; nucleotides not matched to a gene: 8. CDR3 DNA sequence: TGTGCCAGCAGCGCAGGACAGGGAGAGATCACCGGGGAGCTGTTTTTT. Translated: CASSAGQGEITGELFF.

This chain links TRBV5-1 with TRBJ2-3; 8 positions agree with TRBD1. CDR1 is SGHRS, CDR2 YFSETQ, per germline. This CDR3 has 16 amino acids. With 4 bases clipped from V and 4 bases from J, the junction kept 11 bases outside the gene matches. The DNA for the CDR3 is TGCGCCAGCAGCGCTAAACAGGGGGTTCTGTCAGATACGCAGTATTTT. Translated: CASSAKQGVLSDTQYF.

The V call is TRBV5-1, the J call TRBJ2-1; 8 positions match TRBD1. Germline V CDR1 and CDR2: SGHRS, YFSETQ. V lost 2 bases and J lost 7; bases outside the gene matches: 2. The CDR3 has 13 residues. The CDR3 DNA reads as TGCGCCAGCAGCTTTGGACAGGGAAATGAGCAGTTCTTC. Its translation: CASSFGQGNEQFF.

CDR3 DNA: TGTGCCAGCAGTTTGGGGACAGGGGTTTACGAGCAGTACTTC. This codes for CASSLGTGVYEQYF. The gene calls are TRBV27 and TRBJ2-7; the match to TRBD1 covers 10 bases. With V trimmed by 3 bases and J by 4 bases, 3 bases remained unmatched. The CDR3 extends over 14 amino acids. Germline V lookup: CDR1 MNHEY, CDR2 SMNVEV (reference sequence).

The chain has TRBV11-1 and TRBJ1-6; D remains ambiguous. V gave up 0 bases and J gave up 11 bases, with 11 bases separating them. CDR1 SGHAT and CDR2 FQDESV come from the germline V gene (reference sequence). The CDR3 runs to 14 residues. The CDR3 DNA reads TGTGCCAGCAGCTTAGCGCGGATGGGTCCACCCCTCCACTTT. Protein product: CASSLARMGPPLHF.

The gene calls are TRBV7-2 and TRBJ1-2; 8 bases are shared with TRBD1. V lost 4 bases and J lost 10; bases outside the gene matches: 5. The CDR3 totals 12 residues. CDR1 is SGHTA, CDR2 FQGNSA, per germline. This CDR3 reads CASSSRTGIYTF. The CDR3 DNA reads TGTGCCAGCAGCTCAAGGACAGGGATCTACACCTTC.

This clone was counted a single time. The chain combines TRBV6-6 with TRBJ2-7, with a possible D match to TRBD2 (6 bases). V lost 2 bases and J lost 7, with 15 bases in between. This CDR3 is built from 14 residues. The germline gives CDR1 MNHNY, CDR2 SVGAGI (reference sequence). Written as DNA, the CDR3 is TGTGCCAGCAGTTACGGTCGGGGGTCGGTTGAGCAGTACTTC. Its translation: CASSYGRGSVEQYF.

V and J are TRBV5-1 and TRBJ2-1, with TRBD1 as a possible D gene (6 bases). Germline V CDR1 and CDR2: SGHRS, YFSETQ. The CDR3 sequence is 13 residues long. V was trimmed by 4 bases and J by 3 bases, leaving 8 bases between them. The CDR3 region is CASSPQGYNEQFF. The CDR3 DNA follows: TGCGCCAGCAGCCCACAGGGCTACAATGAGCAGTTCTTC.

The V gene is TRBV27, the J gene TRBJ2-7, with D maybe TRBD2 (5 bases). This CDR3 spans 16 amino acids. The germline gives CDR1 MNHEY, CDR2 SMNVEV (reference sequence). Trimming took off 6 bases at V and 2 bases at J, with 20 bases between the two ends. As DNA, the CDR3 is TGTGCCAGCAGCCGGTCGGGCGGACTTTTCGCCTACGAGCAGTACTTC. Its protein is CASSRSGGLFAYEQYF.

The chain carries TRBV29-1 and TRBJ2-1, with 7 bases aligning to TRBD1. The length of the CDR3 is 15 residues. The germline gives CDR1 SQVTM, CDR2 ANQGSEA. Losses at the gene ends were 7 bases for V and 5 bases for J; bases not matched to a gene: 14. CDR3 sequence reads: CSGEGGWRKNNEQFF. For the CDR3, the DNA is TGCAGCGGAGAAGGGGGCTGGCGGAAGAACAATGAGCAGTTCTTC.

CDR3 nucleotide sequence: TGCGCCAGCAGCTTAGCGGGGAACACCGGGGAGCTGTTTTTT. It translates to CASSLAGNTGELFF. The chain is built from TRBV5-1 and TRBJ2-2; D is perhaps TRBD2 (6 bases). The CDR3 consists of 14 residues. From germline, CDR1 is SGHRS and CDR2 YFSETQ. Trimming left V 2 bases short and J 1 base short, with 6 bases between.

This chain uses TRBV2 with TRBJ2-5, with 8 bases aligning to TRBD2. The tail of the sequence fits TRBJ2-7 better, so the J call may be wrong. The CDR3 contains 15 residues. CDR1 is SNHLY and CDR2 is FYNNEI in the germline V gene. CDR3 sequence: CASSEASGMRYEQYF. The CDR3 DNA sequence: TGTGCCAGCAGTGAAGCTAGCGGGATGCGTTACGAGCAGTACTTC.

The CDR3: CASSVLGGTSGTDTQYF. Here the CDR3 DNA reads TGTGCCAGCAGCGTTTTGGGGGGGACTAGCGGGACAGATACGCAGTATTTT. This chain uses TRBV9 with TRBJ2-3; 12 nucleotides agree with TRBD2. CDR1 and CDR2 (germline): SGDLS, YYNGEE. This CDR3 has 17 amino acids. With V trimmed by 2 bases and J by 3 bases, 7 bases remained unmatched.

The rearrangement uses TRBV28 and TRBJ1-2; TRBD1 might be the D (5 bases). CDR1 is MDHEN, CDR2 SYDVKM, per germline. Trimming removed 3 bases from V and 6 bases from J, with 14 bases in between. CDR3 length: 14 residues. CDR3 loop: CASSFGSRVHGYTF. DNA for the CDR3: TGTGCCAGCAGTTTTGGTTCCAGGGTCCATGGCTACACCTTC.

On this clone itself: Compared with germline, one end of the junction differs, possibly owing to a read error. The V and J genes are TRBV7-9 and TRBJ2-3, with 10 bases lining up with TRBD2. CDR3 length: 16 residues. CDR1 and CDR2 from the germline V gene are SEHNR and FQNEAQ (reference sequence). CDR3 sequence (DNA): TGTTCCAGCAGCTTAGCAGCGGGAGGGCCGGGAGATACGCAGTATTTT. This gives the protein CSSSLAAGGPGDTQYF.

V and J are TRBV6-1 and TRBJ2-7; a weak D match, TRBD1 (6 bases). This CDR3 has 15 amino acids. The germline V gene encodes CDR1 MNHNS and CDR2 SASEGT. Trimming took 10 bases from V and 1 from J, leaving 20 bases between them. CDR3 sequence reads: CATKLRGRGSYEQYF. CDR3 DNA sequence: TGTGCCACCAAACTCCGGGGCAGGGGATCCTACGAGCAGTACTTC.